Below, 23 T cell receptor beta chains from the same sample are listed, as sequenced in a study of T cell responses to AZD1222 COVID-19 vaccine. Profiling relied on immunoSEQ multiplex PCR, and the TCRdb table lists in-frame clones only, not all of them. This table has 160,000 or so clones, over 75% appearing once. The sample was peripheral blood, taken 28 days after the second AZD1222 dose. The receptor source for this set is an adult who received the AZD1222 COVID-19 vaccine.

This clone showed up just once. The rearrangement uses TRBV7-2 and TRBJ1-2; perhaps TRBD1 as D (5 bases). V lost 5 bases to trimming and J lost 8 bases, with 15 bases between them. The CDR3 length is 13 residues. The germline V gene encodes CDR1 SGHTA and CDR2 FQGNSA. This chain's CDR3 is CASSPGQGLGYTF. For the CDR3, the DNA is TGTGCCAGCAGCCCCGGGCAGGGACTAGGCTACACCTTC.

The chain couples TRBV5-4 to TRBJ2-1, with 10 nucleotides matching TRBD2. Germline V CDR1 and CDR2: SGHNT, YYREEE (reference sequence). The ends lost 0 bases at V and 9 bases at J; junction bases unmatched: 6. The CDR3 is made up of 15 amino acids. Here the CDR3 reads CASSLVASGGGEQFF. CDR3 nucleotide sequence: TGTGCCAGCAGCTTGGTGGCTAGCGGGGGAGGTGAGCAGTTCTTC.

This clone has only one observation. V and J are TRBV4-1 and TRBJ1-5; 8 positions agree with TRBD1. V lost 0 bases, J lost 3 bases, and 1 base stayed unmatched. The germline gives CDR1 MGHRA, CDR2 YSYEKL. CDR3 length: 15 amino acids. The CDR3 loop reads CASSQDRGLNQPQHF. CDR3 bases: TGCGCCAGCAGCCAAGACAGGGGGCTCAATCAGCCCCAGCATTTT.

V gene TRBV7-2 combines with J gene TRBJ1-2; D not resolved. The V and J ends lost 0 bases and 6 bases respectively, with 11 bases between them. The CDR3 runs to 14 residues. Germline loops: CDR1 SGHTA, CDR2 FQGNSA. CDR3 in amino acids: CASSLAVWADGYTF. CDR3 bases: TGTGCCAGCAGCTTAGCGGTTTGGGCGGATGGCTACACCTTC. The full variable domain, completed using reference TRBV7-2 and TRBJ1-2, is GAGVSQSPSNKVTEKGKDVELRCDPISGHTALYWYRQSLGQGLEFLIYFQGNSAPDKSGLPSDRFSAERTGGSVSTLTIQRTQQEDSAVYLCASSLAVWADGYTFGSGTRLTVV.

This rearrangement joins TRBV27 to TRBJ1-6; D is undetermined. The V and J ends lost 3 bases and 0 bases respectively, with 9 bases between them. The CDR3 has 16 residues. Looked up from germline, CDR1 is MNHEY and CDR2 is SMNVEV (reference sequence). The CDR3 bases are TGTGCCAGCAGTTTTGCACCAAGCTCCTATAATTCACCCCTCCACTTT. Translating it yields CASSFAPSSYNSPLHF.

The rearrangement uses TRBV6-2 or TRBV6-3 and TRBJ1-1; D is uncertain. The CDR3 loop spans 14 amino acids. Trimming shortened V by 6 bases and J by 4 bases, and 15 bases separated the two germline ends. Germline V lookup: CDR1 MNHEY, CDR2 SVGEGT. The CDR3 loop reads CASSLDPGSTEAFF. The CDR3 DNA reads as TGTGCCAGCAGCTTAGACCCTGGGAGCACTGAAGCTTTCTTT.

The CDR3 region is CASSLVERTGGGGYTF. The CDR3 DNA follows: TGTGCCAGCAGCTTAGTGGAGAGGACAGGGGGCGGTGGCTACACCTTC. The rearrangement uses TRBV7-2 and TRBJ1-2, with 11 bases that match TRBD1. Germline V gives CDR1 SGHTA, CDR2 FQGNSA. This CDR3 is 16 amino acids long. Losses at the gene ends were 1 base for V and 7 bases for J; bases not matched to a gene: 8.

V and J are TRBV2 and TRBJ1-1; possibly TRBD1 for D (5 bases). The CDR3 has 15 residues. Between the trimmed V and J ends, which lost 8 bases and 0 bases, there was a span of 16 bases. The germline V gene has CDR1 SNHLY and CDR2 FYNNEI. The CDR3 DNA is TGTGCCAGCGGCCCGCAGGGTGCGGTGAACACTGAAGCTTTCTTT. It encodes CASGPQGAVNTEAFF.

V gene TRBV19 combines with J gene TRBJ2-7; the D gene is possibly TRBD1 (6 bases). From germline, CDR1 is LNHDA and CDR2 SQIVND (reference sequence). The CDR3 runs to 14 residues. Trimming removed 3 bases from V and 2 bases from J, with 11 bases in between. CDR3 nucleotide sequence: TGTGCCAGTAGTATGTCTCCAGGGGCCTACGAGCAGTACTTC. It encodes CASSMSPGAYEQYF.

Here the CDR3 DNA reads TGCGCCAGCAGCTTGACGGCAGGGGCCTATGGCTACACCTTC. Its translation is CASSLTAGAYGYTF. V usage is TRBV5-1 and J usage is TRBJ1-2; a weak D match, TRBD1 (6 bases). CDR3 length equals 14 residues. CDR1 SGHRS and CDR2 YFSETQ come from the germline V gene. V lost 1 base, J lost 4 bases, and 11 bases lay in between.

The rearrangement joins TRBV18 to TRBJ1-1, with a possible D match to TRBD1 (5 bases). Trimming left V 6 bases short and J 0 bases short, with 11 bases between. Germline CDR1 and CDR2: KGHSH and LQKENI. The CDR3 runs to 14 residues. The CDR3 DNA follows: TGTGCCAGCTCCCCGGACACCTTGAACACTGAAGCTTTCTTT. Its protein product is CASSPDTLNTEAFF.

This chain connects TRBV10-1 to TRBJ1-2, with D perhaps TRBD1 (5 bases). V shed 7 bases and J shed 10 bases, with 28 bases lying between them. This CDR3 has 16 residues. The germline V gene encodes CDR1 WNHNN and CDR2 SYGVQD (reference sequence). The CDR3 sequence: CASTSRGPGYHHNYTF. The DNA for the CDR3 is TGCGCCAGCACCTCGCGAGGGCCAGGGTATCACCATAACTACACCTTC.

The chain is built from TRBV3-1 (or the pseudogene TRBV3-2) and TRBJ1-1, with D possibly TRBD1 on 5 matching bases. V dropped 1 base and J dropped 7 bases, with 13 bases sitting between them. This CDR3 has 14 residues. Germline loops: CDR1 LGHDT, CDR2 YNNKEL (reference sequence). The CDR3 spells CASSQVGPRSEAFF. CDR3 DNA sequence: TGTGCCAGCAGCCAAGTGGGGCCGAGGAGTGAAGCTTTCTTT.

This chain connects TRBV6-2 or TRBV6-3 to TRBJ1-3; 7 bases map to TRBD1. The CDR3 has 15 amino acids. Germline V gene data show CDR1 as MNHEY and CDR2 as SVGEGT. After removal of 2 bases from V and 2 bases from J, the junction contained 3 bases not matched to a gene. As DNA, the CDR3 is TGTGCCAGCAGTTACAGACAGGGTCCTGGAAACACCATATATTTT. The encoded protein is CASSYRQGPGNTIYF.

The V call is TRBV11-1, the J call TRBJ1-2, with 7 nucleotides matching TRBD1. Germline V gene sequence: CDR1 SGHAT, CDR2 FQDESV (reference sequence). V dropped 3 bases and J dropped 1; count of bases not matched to a gene: 2. The CDR3 sequence is 14 residues long. The CDR3 DNA follows: TGTGCCAGCAGCTTGGACAGGTATAACTATGGCTACACCTTC. Translating it yields CASSLDRYNYGYTF.

This clone has ten or more counts. The gene calls are TRBV24-1 and TRBJ2-1; TRBD2 matches 7 bases. Trimming took 2 bases from V and 4 from J; bases not matched to a gene: 13. This CDR3 is built from 18 residues. CDR1 is KGHDR, CDR2 SFDVKD, per germline. DNA for the CDR3: TGTGCCACCAGTGATTCCGCGGCGGCGTCTAGCGGATACAATGAGCAGTTCTTC. Its translation is CATSDSAAASSGYNEQFF.

The chain uses TRBV7-8 and TRBJ1-1; the D gene is possibly TRBD1 (6 bases). The germline gives CDR1 SGHVS, CDR2 FQNEAQ. This CDR3 spans 15 amino acids. Deletions cut 2 bases from V and 0 bases from J, with 10 bases between. The CDR3, as DNA: TGTGCCAGCAGCTTACCGGGACAACTGAACACTGAAGCTTTCTTT. Translating gives CASSLPGQLNTEAFF.

The chain uses TRBV3-1 (or the pseudogene TRBV3-2) and TRBJ1-1, with D uncertain. Germline V CDR1 and CDR2: LGHDT, YNNKEL (reference sequence). V shed 6 bases and J shed 4 bases, with 12 bases lying between them. This CDR3 has 13 residues. CDR3 sequence (DNA): TGTGCCAGCAGGCAAAGGTTGGGCACTGAAGCTTTCTTT. Protein product: CASRQRLGTEAFF.

This clone appeared a single time. The chain is built from TRBV7-2 and TRBJ1-2; the D gene is possibly TRBD1 (6 bases). This CDR3 has 14 residues. Germline-derived CDR1 and CDR2 are SGHTA and FQGNSA. Trimming stripped 1 base from V and 4 bases from J, with 10 bases between. This chain's CDR3 is CASSLGRGPYGYTF. For the CDR3, the DNA is TGTGCCAGCAGCTTAGGCAGGGGCCCCTATGGCTACACCTTC.

The chain recombines TRBV25-1 with TRBJ1-3; D unclear. CDR1 is MGHDK, CDR2 SYGVNS, per germline. Trimming took 5 bases from V and 7 from J, leaving 12 bases between them. The CDR3 runs to 13 residues. CDR3 amino acids: CASSSSRGNTIYF. In DNA form, the CDR3 reads TGTGCCAGCAGTTCGAGCCGTGGGAACACCATATATTTT.

V usage is TRBV19 and J usage is TRBJ2-7; D is unresolved. The germline gives CDR1 LNHDA, CDR2 SQIVND (reference sequence). The CDR3 is 14 residues long. Trimming removed 3 bases from V and 2 bases from J, with 11 bases in between. CDR3 coding DNA: TGTGCCAGTAGTATTGGCCCAGGACCCTACGAGCAGTACTTC. This translates into CASSIGPGPYEQYF.

This clone has only one observation. This chain connects TRBV5-1 to TRBJ1-4, with D possibly being TRBD1 (5 bases). This CDR3 region has 14 residues. V lost 4 bases and J 8 bases, leaving 15 bases between the germline ends. The germline V gene encodes CDR1 SGHRS and CDR2 YFSETQ. Written as DNA, the CDR3 is TGCGCCAGCAGCCCACGGGGGGGTTGGGAAAAACTGTTTTTT. It is translated as CASSPRGGWEKLFF.

The chain joins TRBV7-9 to TRBJ1-1; TRBD1 is a possible D gene (6 bases). The length of the CDR3 is 14 residues. Germline lookup yields CDR1 SEHNR and CDR2 FQNEAQ (reference sequence). Trimming took off 5 bases at V and 1 base at J, with 11 bases between the two ends. The CDR3 DNA sequence: TGTGCCAGCAGCAACAAGGGGGGGAACACTGAAGCTTTCTTT. Amino acid sequence: CASSNKGGNTEAFF.